Below are 28 T cell receptor beta chains sequenced from a single sample in a study of neurological immune-mediated disorders (dated by TCRdb to the late 2010s). Library method: 5' RACE. Sequenced using an Illumina HiSeq 2500. The public sequencing data were trimmed at Q25 with fastp and processed into clonotypes with MiXCR by TCRdb, which kept only in-frame beta chains. Under each unique CDR3 protein, matching rows form one entry showing the most common genes and DNA. Here the sample has 30,000 or so distinct CDR3 sequences; approximately 4.5% occur a single time. The ten largest clones capture 20% to 25% of the sample. Sequenced: PBMCs. The receptors derive from a young man in good health.

This clonotype has a handful of counts. The V and J genes are TRBV6-2 or TRBV6-3 and TRBJ2-4; 13 positions agree with TRBD2. The CDR3 contains 13 residues. With 7 bases clipped from V and 8 bases from J, the junction kept 2 bases outside the gene matches. Germline-derived CDR1 and CDR2 are MNHEY and SVGEGT. The DNA for the CDR3 is TGTGCCAGCACCGGACTAGCGGGGGACATTCAGTACTTC. Translation: CASTGLAGDIQYF.

In its sample, this clonotype was seen many times. The chain carries TRBV20-1 and TRBJ1-2; D not resolved. The CDR3 loop spans 14 amino acids. With 6 bases removed from V and 0 bases from J, the gap between germline ends came to 14 bases. The germline gives CDR1 DFQATT, CDR2 SNEGSKA (reference sequence). CDR3 sequence reads: CSAEITYSNYGYTF. Here the CDR3 DNA reads TGCAGTGCCGAGATAACCTATTCTAACTATGGCTACACCTTC.

This clonotype was counted at least ten times. This chain links TRBV6-2 or TRBV6-3 with TRBJ2-7, with D possibly TRBD1 on 6 matching bases. Trimming left V 8 bases short and J 6 bases short, with 20 bases between. The CDR3 runs 14 residues. In germline, CDR1 is MNHEY, CDR2 SVGEGT. This chain's CDR3 is CASGTDRRPREQYF. The CDR3 DNA is TGTGCCAGCGGTACCGACAGGCGGCCTCGCGAGCAGTACTTC.

This clonotype was recorded many times. V and J are TRBV9 and TRBJ2-1; D gene unclear. Germline V gene data show CDR1 as SGDLS and CDR2 as YYNGEE. The CDR3 consists of 12 residues. Trimming shortened V by 5 bases and J by 5 bases, and 8 bases separated the two germline ends. CDR3 nucleotides: TGTGCCAGCAGTGGAGATAACAATGAGCAGTTCTTC. This codes for CASSGDNNEQFF.

This clonotype has ten or more counts. V and J are TRBV29-1 and TRBJ1-5; D not certain. V shed 8 bases and J shed 5 bases, with 16 bases lying between them. In germline, CDR1 is SQVTM, CDR2 ANQGSEA. The CDR3 spans 13 residues. As DNA, the CDR3 is TGCAGCCCGGGTGCAGCTAACTATCAGCCCCAGCATTTT. Translation: CSPGAANYQPQHF.

This clonotype was seen many times. This chain links TRBV5-1 with TRBJ2-3; D call uncertain. Looked up from germline, CDR1 is SGHRS and CDR2 is YFSETQ. The V and J ends lost 1 base and 5 bases respectively, with 11 bases between them. The CDR3 runs 14 residues. The CDR3 sequence: CASSLQVIGDTQYF. CDR3 DNA: TGCGCCAGCAGCTTGCAGGTAATCGGAGATACGCAGTATTTT.

This clonotype has at least ten counts. The chain uses TRBV5-1 and TRBJ1-1; D possibly corresponds to TRBD1 (6 bases). CDR3 length: 14 amino acids. Deletions cut 0 bases from V and 2 bases from J, with 8 bases between. Germline V gene lookup returns CDR1 SGHRS and CDR2 YFSETQ. CDR3 sequence (DNA): TGCGCCAGCAGCTTGGAGGGGACAAACACTGAAGCTTTCTTT. Its translation is CASSLEGTNTEAFF.

The sample holds many counts of this clonotype. The CDR3 protein is CASSLAESYEQYF. The CDR3 DNA follows: TGTGCCAGCAGCTTAGCGGAGTCCTACGAGCAGTACTTC. This chain joins TRBV7-8 and TRBJ2-7, with D unclear. V lost 0 bases to trimming and J lost 1 base, with 4 bases between them. CDR3 length: 13 amino acids. The germline V gene has CDR1 SGHVS and CDR2 FQNEAQ.

This clonotype was found many times. The CDR3 DNA reads as TGTGCCAGCAGCTTGGCCAGTGCCAATTCACCCCTCCACTTT. Its translation: CASSLASANSPLHF. This rearrangement joins TRBV7-8 to TRBJ1-6; D gene ambiguous. V was pared by 3 bases and J by 7 bases, with 10 bases between. CDR3 length equals 14 residues. Looked up from germline, CDR1 is SGHVS and CDR2 is FQNEAQ.

This clonotype was observed many times. The chain has TRBV27 and TRBJ1-5; TRBD1 might be the D (5 bases). V was clipped by 1 base and J by 5 bases, with 12 bases between them. CDR1 is MNHEY, CDR2 SMNVEV, per germline (reference sequence). The CDR3 covers 15 residues. CDR3 DNA sequence: TGTGCCAGCAGTTTATTGGGACGGACTGATCAGCCCCAGCATTTT. It encodes CASSLLGRTDQPQHF.

In its sample, this clonotype was seen many times. The J gene is TRBJ2-7, the V gene TRBV29-1; either TRBD1 or TRBD2 may fit D (6 bases each). CDR3 length equals 13 residues. Germline-derived CDR1 and CDR2 are SQVTM and ANQGSEA. The V gene lost 6 bases and the J gene lost 2 bases, with 14 bases spanning the gap. CDR3 amino acids: CSVSGGGTYEQYF. The CDR3 bases are TGCAGCGTCTCCGGAGGGGGTACCTACGAGCAGTACTTC.

This clonotype showed up many times. The chain uses TRBV4-3 and TRBJ1-1, with D unresolved. Trimming pared 0 bases from V and 8 bases from J, leaving 10 bases between. Per germline, CDR1 LGHNA and CDR2 YSLEER. The CDR3 consists of 13 residues. CDR3 residues: CASSQDLAGEAFF. In DNA, the CDR3 is TGCGCCAGCAGCCAAGATCTCGCGGGGGAAGCTTTCTTT.

In this sample, this clonotype turned up many times. The rearrangement links TRBV6-6 to TRBJ2-2, with D unresolved. Trimming left V 7 bases short and J 1 base short, with 19 bases between. CDR1 and CDR2 from the germline V gene are MNHNY and SVGAGI (reference sequence). The CDR3 length is 17 residues. CDR3: CASTSAAARENTGELFF. The CDR3 bases are TGTGCCAGCACCTCGGCGGCAGCGAGAGAGAACACCGGGGAGCTGTTTTTT.

This clonotype was counted many times. The rearrangement uses TRBV6-1 and TRBJ2-7; D uncertain. Trimming removed 3 bases from V and 3 bases from J, with 6 bases in between. Germline-derived CDR1 and CDR2 are MNHNS and SASEGT. This CDR3 comprises 12 residues. CDR3 sequence reads: CASSDVDYEQYF. The CDR3, as DNA: TGTGCCAGCAGTGATGTGGACTACGAGCAGTACTTC.

This clonotype appeared many times. V gene TRBV7-2 combines with J gene TRBJ1-2; TRBD1 matches 8 bases. This CDR3 comprises 13 residues. J was trimmed by 6 bases and V by 5 bases; bases with no gene match: 5. Germline assignment: CDR1 SGHTA and CDR2 FQGNSA. The CDR3 coding sequence is TGTGCCAGCAGCCGGACAGGGTCGAATGGCTACACCTTC. Its protein is CASSRTGSNGYTF.

This clonotype was detected many times. The chain recombines TRBV5-1 with TRBJ1-4; 10 nucleotides align to TRBD1. This CDR3 has 18 amino acids. CDR1 is SGHRS and CDR2 is YFSETQ in the germline V gene. The V and J ends lost 0 bases and 4 bases, in that order; junction bases with no gene match: 9. CDR3 DNA sequence: TGCGCCAGCAGCTTGGACCGGGACAGGGGAACACTTAATGAAAAACTGTTTTTT. The encoded protein is CASSLDRDRGTLNEKLFF.

The gene calls are TRBV5-1 and TRBJ2-7; possible D gene TRBD1, 6 bases. Germline assignment: CDR1 SGHRS and CDR2 YFSETQ. The CDR3 consists of 14 residues. V lost 2 bases to trimming and J lost 0 bases, with 9 bases between them. The CDR3 sequence is CASSFQGSSYEQYF. The DNA for the CDR3 is TGCGCCAGCAGCTTTCAGGGGAGCTCCTACGAGCAGTACTTC.

This clonotype was found many times. This chain connects TRBV4-2 to TRBJ1-1, with 7 positions matching TRBD1. V dropped 3 bases and J dropped 4; count of bases not matched to a gene: 8. CDR1 and CDR2 from the germline V gene are LGHNA and YNFKEQ. This CDR3 region has 15 residues. The DNA for the CDR3 is TGTGCCAGCAGCCAGGCTGACAGGGAGGGCACTGAAGCTTTCTTT. Its protein is CASSQADREGTEAFF.

This clonotype was seen repeatedly, ten times or more. This rearrangement joins TRBV6-5 to TRBJ1-3; D is unresolved. This CDR3 contains 15 residues. The ends were cut back, 0 bases at V and 4 bases at J, with 10 bases in the middle. Germline V gene data show CDR1 as MNHEY and CDR2 as SVGAGI. CDR3 DNA: TGTGCCAGCAGTTACTCGAAGGGCGCGGGAAACACCATATATTTT. Encoded protein: CASSYSKGAGNTIYF.

This clonotype was detected ten times or more. The J gene is TRBJ2-7, the V gene TRBV6-1; 8 nucleotides match TRBD1. CDR1 is MNHNS and CDR2 is SASEGT in the germline V gene. The CDR3 length is 13 residues. V dropped 5 bases and J dropped 2; count of bases not matched to a gene: 2. This CDR3 is CASSTRGPYEQYF. CDR3 sequence (DNA): TGTGCCAGCAGTACCAGGGGGCCCTACGAGCAGTACTTC.

The sample holds many counts of this clonotype. V usage is TRBV11-1 and J usage is TRBJ1-2; 7 bases are shared with TRBD1. CDR3 length: 15 residues. Germline CDR1 is SGHAT and CDR2 is FQDESV (reference sequence). V was pared by 5 bases and J by 1 base, with 7 bases of the junction left unmatched. The DNA for the CDR3 is TGTGCCAGCAGCACCGGGACAGCCCTTAACTATGGCTACACCTTC. Amino acids: CASSTGTALNYGYTF.

This clonotype was detected many times. The chain recombines TRBV5-4 with TRBJ2-3; TRBD2 might be the D (5 bases). The germline V gene has CDR1 SGHNT and CDR2 YYREEE (reference sequence). The CDR3 runs to 18 residues. Between the trimmed V and J ends, which lost 4 bases and 7 bases, there was a span of 28 bases. The CDR3 DNA follows: TGTGCCAGCAGCCATGCGGGTCGGACGGCCGCGGGCCTCCATACGCAGTATTTT. This encodes CASSHAGRTAAGLHTQYF.

The chain is built from TRBV6-6 and TRBJ1-1; D perhaps matches TRBD1 (5 bases). This CDR3 has 15 residues. Looked up from germline, CDR1 is MNHNY and CDR2 is SVGAGI (reference sequence). V lost 5 bases to trimming and J lost 1 base, with 14 bases between them. As DNA, the CDR3 is TGTGCCAGCAGTAGCCAGGGTGGAGGGAACACTGAAGCTTTCTTT. It translates to CASSSQGGGNTEAFF.

This clonotype came up many times. The V call is TRBV20-1, the J call TRBJ1-4; perhaps TRBD1 as D (6 bases). The germline V gene has CDR1 DFQATT and CDR2 SNEGSKA (reference sequence). The length of the CDR3 is 15 residues. Trimming removed 0 bases at V and 8 bases at J, with 16 bases between. The CDR3 loop is CSAREEQGDGEKLFF. The CDR3 coding sequence is TGCAGTGCTAGAGAGGAACAGGGCGACGGCGAAAAACTGTTTTTT.

The table lists this clonotype with many counts. The gene calls are TRBV3-1 and TRBJ2-2; perhaps TRBD1 as D (5 bases). V lost 2 bases to trimming and J lost 8 bases, with 9 bases between them. This CDR3 is 13 amino acids long. CDR1 and CDR2 from the germline V gene are LGHDT and YNNKEL (reference sequence). CDR3 sequence (DNA): TGTGCCAGCAGCCAACAGGGAAGTGGGGAGCTGTTTTTT. Translation gives CASSQQGSGELFF.

This clonotype was counted ten times or more. The chain combines TRBV5-1 with TRBJ1-4; the D gene is possibly TRBD1 (6 bases). Germline loops: CDR1 SGHRS, CDR2 YFSETQ. This CDR3 region has 15 residues. Trimming took 4 bases from V and 1 from J, leaving 11 bases between them. The CDR3 nucleotides read TGCGCCAGCAGCGACTTACAGGGAACTAATGAAAAACTGTTTTTT. Residues: CASSDLQGTNEKLFF.

The sample holds many counts of this clonotype. This chain links TRBV11-2 with TRBJ2-4; 8 bases are a match to TRBD2. Germline assignment: CDR1 SGHAT and CDR2 FQNNGV. The CDR3 length is 17 residues. The V gene end was trimmed by 1 base and the J gene end by 7 bases; junction bases not matched to a gene: 12. The CDR3 coding sequence is TGTGCCAGCAGCTTAGGGCTAGTGGGGTCGGGGGGGAACATTCAGTACTTC. This encodes CASSLGLVGSGGNIQYF.

This clonotype was picked up many times. V gene TRBV11-2 combines with J gene TRBJ2-5; 7 bases align to TRBD1. The CDR3 sequence is 13 residues long. Germline CDR1 SGHAT, CDR2 FQNNGV. The junction had 10 bases not matched to a gene; V was cut back by 5 bases and J by 10 bases. The CDR3 protein is CASSPGTVTGQYF. The DNA for the CDR3 is TGTGCCAGCAGCCCTGGGACAGTTACGGGCCAGTACTTC.